Listed below are T cell receptor beta chains from one sample, sequenced in a study of regulatory and conventional T cells in RAG deficiency. The data were produced by immunoSEQ multiplex PCR, yet TCRdb's version contains in-frame clones alone and is incomplete. Here the sample spans 9,500 to 15,000 clones, roughly 94% being singletons. This sample also belongs to another study, concerning regulatory T cells.

Specimen: CD127- CD25+ CD4+ Tregs sorted from blood. The receptors derive from a human donor in good health. CDR3s include the opening cysteine and the closing phenylalanine or tryptophan. The order of the fields is clone size, D gene, V gene, J gene, CDR3 protein, CDR3 DNA. D genes are given only for firm matches. For some rows the clone size is stated as once, few or many, or as a class when expanded; others skip it.

clone size: once; D gene: -; V gene: TRBV28; J gene: TRBJ2-1; CDR3 protein: CASSLLASSYNEQFF; CDR3 DNA: TGTGCCAGCAGTTTATTGGCATCAAGCTACAATGAGCAGTTCTTC
clone size: -; D gene: TRBD1; V gene: TRBV11-1; J gene: TRBJ2-7; CDR3 protein: CASSDRDRGSYEQYF; CDR3 DNA: TGTGCCAGCAGCGACCGGGACAGGGGCTCCTACGAGCAGTACTTC
clone size: -; D gene: TRBD1; V gene: TRBV6-6; J gene: TRBJ1-4; CDR3 protein: CASRLQGANEKLFF; CDR3 DNA: TGTGCCAGCAGACTACAGGGGGCTAATGAAAAACTGTTTTTT
clone size: -; D gene: -; V gene: TRBV5-1; J gene: TRBJ2-3; CDR3 protein: CASSLWSLGYRGTDTQYF; CDR3 DNA: TGCGCCAGCAGCTTGTGGTCTCTGGGATACAGGGGCACAGATACGCAGTATTTT
clone size: -; D gene: -; V gene: TRBV18; J gene: TRBJ2-3; CDR3 protein: CASSPYRVSGEADTQYF; CDR3 DNA: TGTGCCAGCTCACCATATCGCGTTAGCGGAGAGGCAGATACGCAGTATTTT
clone size: once; D gene: -; V gene: TRBV7-2; J gene: TRBJ1-2; CDR3 protein: CASSLALAGPAANYGYTF; CDR3 DNA: TGTGCCAGCAGCTTAGCGCTTGCAGGGCCGGCGGCTAACTATGGCTACACCTTC
clone size: -; D gene: -; V gene: TRBV5-1; J gene: TRBJ2-3; CDR3 protein: CASSPIGLADYTDTQYF; CDR3 DNA: TGCGCCAGCAGCCCTATTGGTTTAGCGGACTACACAGATACGCAGTATTTT
clone size: -; D gene: -; V gene: TRBV14; J gene: TRBJ1-1; CDR3 protein: CASTGNTEAFF; CDR3 DNA: TGTGCCAGCACAGGGAACACTGAAGCTTTCTTT
clone size: -; D gene: -; V gene: TRBV27; J gene: TRBJ1-1; CDR3 protein: CASSFGRGTEAFF; CDR3 DNA: TGTGCCAGCAGTTTTGGAAGGGGCACTGAAGCTTTCTTT
clone size: -; D gene: -; V gene: TRBV7-3; J gene: TRBJ2-7; CDR3 protein: CASSPGPFGGYEQYF; CDR3 DNA: TGTGCCAGCAGCCCGGGCCCCTTCGGAGGGTACGAGCAGTACTTC
clone size: once; D gene: -; V gene: TRBV11-2; J gene: TRBJ2-7; CDR3 protein: CASSGWKQGSLSYEQYF; CDR3 DNA: TGTGCCAGCAGCGGATGGAAGCAGGGTAGTCTCTCCTACGAGCAGTACTTC
clone size: -; D gene: TRBD1; V gene: TRBV4-2; J gene: TRBJ2-3; CDR3 protein: CASSQGPGQGPDTQYF; CDR3 DNA: TGTGCCAGCAGCCAAGGCCCGGGACAGGGACCAGATACGCAGTATTTT
clone size: -; D gene: TRBD1; V gene: TRBV5-1; J gene: TRBJ1-1; CDR3 protein: CASSLVLTGGAQAFF; CDR3 DNA: TGCGCCAGCAGCTTGGTGCTTACAGGGGGCGCGCAGGCTTTCTTT
clone size: -; D gene: TRBD1; V gene: TRBV4-1; J gene: TRBJ1-2; CDR3 protein: CASSQGQGVNYGYTF; CDR3 DNA: TGCGCCAGCAGCCAAGGGCAGGGGGTGAACTATGGCTACACCTTC
clone size: -; D gene: TRBD1; V gene: TRBV7-9; J gene: TRBJ1-1; CDR3 protein: CASSFQRGQRTGDTEAFF; CDR3 DNA: TGTGCCAGCAGCTTCCAGAGGGGGCAGAGAACGGGAGACACTGAAGCTTTCTTT
clone size: -; D gene: -; V gene: TRBV19; J gene: TRBJ2-5; CDR3 protein: CASSLSPDRQETQYF; CDR3 DNA: TGTGCCAGTAGTCTCAGCCCAGACAGGCAAGAGACCCAGTACTTC
clone size: -; D gene: -; V gene: TRBV28; J gene: TRBJ1-2; CDR3 protein: CASSLGSGYGYTF; CDR3 DNA: TGTGCCAGCAGTTTGGGCAGTGGCTATGGCTACACCTTC
clone size: -; D gene: TRBD2; V gene: TRBV4-1; J gene: TRBJ2-1; CDR3 protein: CASSGLWVPGLAGGLGNEQFF; CDR3 DNA: TGCGCCAGCAGCGGGTTGTGGGTCCCGGGACTAGCGGGGGGGCTGGGGAATGAGCAGTTCTTC
clone size: -; D gene: TRBD1; V gene: TRBV4-1; J gene: TRBJ1-5; CDR3 protein: CASSQRVGTGGNQPQHF; CDR3 DNA: TGCGCCAGCAGCCAACGGGTCGGGACAGGAGGCAATCAGCCCCAGCATTTT
clone size: -; D gene: -; V gene: TRBV10-3; J gene: TRBJ2-6; CDR3 protein: CAISGGLAASGANVLTF; CDR3 DNA: TGTGCCATCAGTGGAGGACTCGCCGCCTCTGGGGCCAACGTCCTGACTTTC
clone size: -; D gene: -; V gene: TRBV11-2; J gene: TRBJ2-5; CDR3 protein: CASSLSYGQQETQYF; CDR3 DNA: TGTGCCAGCAGCTTATCATACGGACAGCAAGAGACCCAGTACTTC
clone size: -; D gene: TRBD1; V gene: TRBV5-1; J gene: TRBJ2-6; CDR3 protein: CASSLGFGQGLSGANVLTF; CDR3 DNA: TGCGCCAGCAGCTTGGGGTTCGGACAGGGCCTCTCTGGGGCCAACGTCCTGACTTTC
clone size: -; D gene: -; V gene: TRBV28; J gene: TRBJ1-2; CDR3 protein: CASSFRGTYGYTF; CDR3 DNA: TGTGCCAGCAGTTTTAGGGGGACCTATGGCTACACCTTC
clone size: -; D gene: -; V gene: TRBV9; J gene: TRBJ2-3; CDR3 protein: CASSVGGVRTDTQYF; CDR3 DNA: TGTGCCAGCAGCGTAGGGGGGGTACGCACAGATACGCAGTATTTT
clone size: -; D gene: -; V gene: TRBV6-4; J gene: TRBJ2-7; CDR3 protein: CASRIEGGRGTYEQYF; CDR3 DNA: TGTGCCAGCAGGATCGAAGGGGGAAGAGGGACCTACGAGCAGTACTTC
clone size: -; D gene: -; V gene: TRBV5-6; J gene: TRBJ2-5; CDR3 protein: CASSFFRWRTQYF; CDR3 DNA: TGTGCCAGCAGCTTCTTCCGCTGGAGGACCCAGTACTTC
clone size: -; D gene: TRBD2; V gene: TRBV6-5; J gene: TRBJ2-7; CDR3 protein: CASSSLWAGGSYEQYF; CDR3 DNA: TGTGCCAGCAGTTCCCTTTGGGCGGGGGGGTCCTACGAGCAGTACTTC
clone size: few; D gene: -; V gene: TRBV6-1; J gene: TRBJ1-2; CDR3 protein: CASSEIVQRTLNYGYTF; CDR3 DNA: TGTGCCAGCAGTGAGATAGTACAGCGGACCCTTAACTATGGCTACACCTTC
clone size: few; D gene: -; V gene: TRBV10-3; J gene: TRBJ2-7; CDR3 protein: CAISEHTGTYEQYF; CDR3 DNA: TGTGCCATCAGTGAGCACACAGGGACCTACGAGCAGTACTTC
clone size: -; D gene: TRBD1; V gene: TRBV27; J gene: TRBJ2-1; CDR3 protein: CASSSYGVARGRKVNEQFF; CDR3 DNA: TGTGCCAGCAGTTCTTATGGGGTGGCCAGGGGGCGTAAGGTAAATGAGCAGTTCTTC